This entry lists 26 T cell receptor beta chains sequenced from one sample in a study of blood T cell repertoires in COVID-19. The protocol was immunoSEQ multiplex PCR, while the TCRdb copy is restricted to in-frame clones and leaves out a portion. Of roughly 200,000 clones in the sample, about 85% were seen once. Source material: peripheral blood. These receptors were obtained from a person aged 65 to 79 with COVID-19, enrolled during active disease.

The DNA for the CDR3 is TGTGCCATCAATAGGGACAGTGACTACTCTGGAAACACCATATATTTT. Protein product: CAINRDSDYSGNTIYF. This chain joins TRBV10-3 and TRBJ1-3, with 7 bases identical to TRBD1. The CDR3 contains 16 residues. V lost 7 bases to trimming and J lost 0 bases; unmatched junction nucleotides: 9. Looked up from germline, CDR1 is ENHRY and CDR2 is SYGVKD.

The CDR3: CASTLEDSRLSGYTF. CDR3 in DNA: TGTGCCAGCACCCTGGAGGACAGCAGGTTGAGTGGCTACACCTTC. The gene calls are TRBV28 and TRBJ1-2; D is perhaps TRBD1 (6 bases). Trimming stripped 7 bases from V and 7 bases from J, with 22 bases between. From germline, CDR1 is MDHEN and CDR2 SYDVKM. This CDR3 is built from 15 residues.

The V gene is TRBV15, the J gene TRBJ1-1; D uncertain. CDR1 and CDR2 from the germline V gene are LNHNV and YYDKDF (reference sequence). V dropped 6 bases and J dropped 6 bases, with 11 bases sitting between them. The CDR3 loop spans 12 amino acids. The chain's CDR3 is CATSRSSAEAFF. CDR3 nucleotides: TGTGCCACCAGTAGATCTAGCGCTGAAGCTTTCTTT.

The rearrangement uses TRBV7-2 and TRBJ2-2; 7 bases are a match to TRBD2. Germline lookup yields CDR1 SGHTA and CDR2 FQGNSA. The CDR3 is 13 amino acids. V shed 3 bases, J shed 7 bases, and the junction held 2 bases outside the gene matches. The CDR3 loop reads CASSFERDGELFF. The CDR3 DNA reads TGTGCCAGCAGCTTTGAGCGGGACGGGGAGCTGTTTTTT. Using reference TRBV7-2 and TRBJ2-2 for the parts outside the CDR3, the full variable domain is GAGVSQSPSNKVTEKGKDVELRCDPISGHTALYWYRQSLGQGLEFLIYFQGNSAPDKSGLPSDRFSAERTGGSVSTLTIQRTQQEDSAVYLCASSFERDGELFFGEGSRLTVL.

The V gene is TRBV27, the J gene TRBJ1-1; D gene uncertain. Trimming removed 6 bases at V and 5 bases at J, with 13 bases between. The CDR3 extends over 13 amino acids. The germline CDR1 and CDR2 sequences are MNHEY and SMNVEV (reference sequence). The DNA of the CDR3 is TGTGCCAGCAGCCCCTCCAGTCTTACTGAAGCTTTCTTT. Protein sequence: CASSPSSLTEAFF.

The chain employs TRBV19 and TRBJ1-5; 7 bases are a match to TRBD1. V was clipped by 5 bases and J by 4 bases; unmatched bases: 5. The CDR3 sequence is 14 residues long. Germline-derived CDR1 and CDR2 are LNHDA and SQIVND (reference sequence). The CDR3 DNA is TGTGCCAGTAGTCCCAGGGGGGTGAATCAGCCCCAGCATTTT. Protein product: CASSPRGVNQPQHF. The variable domain in full, completed from reference TRBV19 and TRBJ1-5, reads DGGITQSPKYLFRKEGQNVTLSCEQNLNHDAMYWYRQDPGQGLRLIYYSQIVNDFQKGDIAEGYSVSREKKESFPLTVTSAQKNPTAFYLCASSPRGVNQPQHFGDGTRLSIL.

The chain joins TRBV11-2 to TRBJ2-7, with D possibly TRBD1 on 5 matching bases. Trimming cost V 8 bases and J 2 bases, with 13 bases left between them. The CDR3 consists of 13 residues. Germline V gene lookup returns CDR1 SGHAT and CDR2 FQNNGV. CDR3: CASGRQPTYEQYF. The CDR3 coding sequence is TGTGCCAGCGGCCGACAGCCGACCTACGAGCAGTACTTC.

V gene TRBV3-1 (or the pseudogene TRBV3-2) combines with J gene TRBJ1-2, with unresolved D. V dropped 2 bases and J dropped 5 bases, with 12 bases sitting between them. CDR3 length equals 14 residues. CDR1 is LGHDT, CDR2 YNNKEL, per germline (reference sequence). The CDR3: CASSQYTGTYGYTF. CDR3 DNA sequence: TGTGCCAGCAGCCAATATACGGGAACTTATGGCTACACCTTC.

The chain links TRBV14 to TRBJ2-1; possible D gene TRBD1, 5 bases. This CDR3 is 13 amino acids long. Germline-derived CDR1 and CDR2 are SGHDN and FVKESK. The germline V and J ends were trimmed by 4 bases and 4 bases, with 8 bases remaining between them. CDR3 in DNA: TGTGCCAGCAGCCGGGGCCGATACAATGAGCAGTTCTTC. Translation: CASSRGRYNEQFF. Combining the CDR3 with reference TRBV14 and TRBJ2-1 gives the whole variable domain EAGVTQFPSHSVIEKGQTVTLRCDPISGHDNLYWYRRVMGKEIKFLLHFVKESKQDESGMPNNRFLAERTGGTYSTLKVQPAELEDSGVYFCASSRGRYNEQFFGPGTRLTVL.

The chain is built from TRBV7-2 and TRBJ2-1; TRBD1 agrees at 8 bases. This CDR3 spans 15 amino acids. Trimming removed 1 base from V and 3 bases from J; junction bases left unmatched: 2. Germline-derived CDR1 and CDR2 are SGHTA and FQGNSA. CDR3 protein: CASSLVGTGYNEQFF. The CDR3 DNA follows: TGTGCCAGCAGCTTAGTCGGGACAGGCTACAATGAGCAGTTCTTC. The full variable domain, completed using reference TRBV7-2 and TRBJ2-1, is GAGVSQSPSNKVTEKGKDVELRCDPISGHTALYWYRQSLGQGLEFLIYFQGNSAPDKSGLPSDRFSAERTGGSVSTLTIQRTQQEDSAVYLCASSLVGTGYNEQFFGPGTRLTVL.

The chain couples TRBV16 to TRBJ2-1; possibly TRBD1 for D (6 bases). V dropped 6 bases and J dropped 9 bases, with 15 bases sitting between them. There are 13 residues in the CDR3. Per germline, CDR1 KGHSY and CDR2 FQNENV. CDR3 loop: CASSLGQNTEQFF. Written as DNA, the CDR3 is TGTGCCAGCAGTCTAGGACAGAACACTGAGCAGTTCTTC.

V and J are TRBV28 and TRBJ2-1; the D gene is possibly TRBD1 (6 bases). The CDR3 consists of 14 residues. V was cut by 6 bases and J by 6 bases, with 15 bases left in between. Germline loops: CDR1 MDHEN, CDR2 SYDVKM. The CDR3 DNA reads as TGTGCCAGCAGCACTCCCGGACAGATCAATGAGCAGTTCTTC. Translating it yields CASSTPGQINEQFF.

This chain links TRBV6-4 with TRBJ1-1; the D gene is possibly TRBD1 (5 bases). The CDR3 has 13 residues. The germline V gene has CDR1 MRHNA and CDR2 SNTAGT. Trimming shortened V by 6 bases and J by 5 bases, and 13 bases separated the two germline ends. CDR3 residues: CASRGPGGTEAFF. Here the CDR3 DNA reads TGTGCCAGCAGGGGGCCGGGGGGTACTGAAGCTTTCTTT.

The chain uses TRBV5-1 and TRBJ2-7, with D perhaps TRBD1 (6 bases). Germline assignment: CDR1 SGHRS and CDR2 YFSETQ. The CDR3 loop spans 14 amino acids. V was cut by 4 bases and J by 0 bases, with 11 bases left in between. The CDR3 nucleotides read TGCGCCAGCAGCAGGGGACAAAACTCCTACGAGCAGTACTTC. The encoded protein is CASSRGQNSYEQYF.

V and J are TRBV7-9 and TRBJ2-7; D not certain. With 5 bases removed from V and 3 bases from J, the gap between germline ends came to 11 bases. The CDR3 extends over 13 amino acids. Per the germline V gene, CDR1 is SEHNR and CDR2 is FQNEAQ (reference sequence). The CDR3 protein is CASSPPYFYEQYF. The CDR3 region has the DNA TGTGCCAGCAGCCCCCCCTACTTCTACGAGCAGTACTTC.

The chain is built from TRBV12-5 and TRBJ1-2; 8 bases match TRBD1. Germline CDR1 is LGHNT and CDR2 is FRNRAP. The CDR3 totals 16 residues. V was clipped by 6 bases and J by 0 bases; unmatched bases: 9. CDR3: CASGIRETGANYGYTF. CDR3 nucleotides: TGTGCTAGTGGCATCCGGGAGACAGGGGCTAACTATGGCTACACCTTC.

This chain links TRBV27 with TRBJ2-5; 7 positions agree with TRBD2. CDR3 length equals 15 residues. V lost 6 bases to trimming and J lost 4 bases; unmatched junction nucleotides: 11. The V gene's germline CDR1 is MNHEY and CDR2 SMNVEV (reference sequence). The CDR3 DNA sequence: TGTGCCAGCAGCCCCGTAGCGGGCCAAAGAGAGACCCAGTACTTC. Its translation is CASSPVAGQRETQYF.

CDR3 bases: TGTGCCAGCAGCTACAGGCAAAATTCACCCCTCCACTTT. This codes for CASSYRQNSPLHF. The chain couples TRBV7-8 to TRBJ1-6; possibly TRBD1 for D (5 bases). Germline V lookup: CDR1 SGHVS, CDR2 FQNEAQ. This CDR3 comprises 13 residues. V was shortened by 4 bases and J by 7 bases, with 8 bases between the two germline ends.

This clone was observed once. V gene TRBV5-1 combines with J gene TRBJ2-5; D might be TRBD1 (5 bases). Trimming cost V 0 bases and J 3 bases, with 12 bases left between them. The CDR3 length is 15 residues. Per germline, CDR1 SGHRS and CDR2 YFSETQ. The CDR3 sequence is CASSLVGRVEETQYF. CDR3 DNA: TGCGCCAGCAGCTTGGTCGGCAGGGTGGAAGAGACCCAGTACTTC. Combining the CDR3 with reference TRBV5-1 and TRBJ2-5 gives the whole variable domain KAGVTQTPRYLIKTRGQQVTLSCSPISGHRSVSWYQQTPGQGLQFLFEYFSETQRNKGNFPGRFSGRQFSNSRSEMNVSTLELGDSALYLCASSLVGRVEETQYFGPGTRLLVL.

This clone was seen just once. The rearrangement links TRBV30 to TRBJ2-1, with TRBD2 matching over 12 bases. In germline, CDR1 is GTSNPN, CDR2 SVGIG (reference sequence). V gave up 3 bases and J gave up 4 bases; unmatched junction bases: 1. The CDR3 runs 14 residues. CDR3: CAWRLAGGYNEQFF. CDR3 coding DNA: TGTGCCTGGAGGCTAGCGGGAGGGTACAATGAGCAGTTCTTC.

V gene TRBV6-1 combines with J gene TRBJ1-5, with D perhaps matching TRBD1 (5 bases). This CDR3 is built from 13 residues. Trimming cost V 3 bases and J 6 bases, with 9 bases left between them. Germline CDR1 reads MNHNS; CDR2 reads SASEGT. The chain's CDR3 is CASSDRVGQPQHF. In nucleotides, the CDR3 is TGTGCCAGCAGTGACAGGGTCGGTCAGCCCCAGCATTTT.

The V and J genes are TRBV9 and TRBJ2-5; maybe TRBD2 (7 bases). CDR1 is SGDLS, CDR2 YYNGEE, per germline. The V and J ends lost 1 base and 4 bases respectively, with 17 bases between them. This CDR3 contains 16 residues. CDR3 region: CASSVLGGEVGETQYF. DNA for the CDR3: TGTGCCAGCAGCGTATTAGGGGGGGAGGTAGGAGAGACCCAGTACTTC.

CDR3 DNA: TGTGCCAGCAAGGGACTAGCGGATCCTTCCTACGAGCAGTACTTC. Protein product: CASKGLADPSYEQYF. V and J are TRBV11-2 and TRBJ2-7, with TRBD2 identical over 11 bases. Losses at the gene ends were 7 bases for V and 1 base for J; bases not matched to a gene: 6. The V gene's germline CDR1 is SGHAT and CDR2 FQNNGV. There are 15 residues in the CDR3. The whole variable domain, filled in from reference TRBV11-2 and TRBJ2-7, reads EAGVAQSPRYKIIEKRQSVAFWCNPISGHATLYWYQQILGQGPKLLIQFQNNGVVDDSQLPKDRFSAERLKGVDSTLKIQPAKLEDSAVYLCASKGLADPSYEQYFGPGTRLTVT.

CDR3 region: CASSQDPGSRAGNTIYF. CDR3 coding DNA: TGTGCCAGCAGCCAAGATCCTGGCTCTAGAGCTGGAAACACCATATATTTT. This rearrangement joins TRBV14 to TRBJ1-3; D is undetermined. The V end was cut by 0 bases, the J end by 2 bases, with 14 bases between. Per germline, CDR1 SGHDN and CDR2 FVKESK. The CDR3 contains 17 residues.

The chain employs TRBV7-9 and TRBJ2-6; unclear D gene. The CDR3 totals 15 residues. Between the trimmed V and J ends, which lost 6 bases and 0 bases, there was a span of 9 bases. In germline, CDR1 is SEHNR, CDR2 FQNEAQ (reference sequence). The CDR3 sequence: CASSPLSSGANVLTF. CDR3 coding DNA: TGTGCCAGCAGTCCACTGAGCTCTGGGGCCAACGTCCTGACTTTC.

In DNA form, the CDR3 reads TGTGCCAGTAGTATACTACAGGGGTACGAGCAGTACTTC. Amino acid sequence: CASSILQGYEQYF. This chain links TRBV19 with TRBJ2-7; 7 bases are a match to TRBD1. CDR1 LNHDA and CDR2 SQIVND come from the germline V gene (reference sequence). After removal of 2 bases from V and 4 bases from J, the junction contained 2 bases not matched to a gene. CDR3 length equals 13 residues.